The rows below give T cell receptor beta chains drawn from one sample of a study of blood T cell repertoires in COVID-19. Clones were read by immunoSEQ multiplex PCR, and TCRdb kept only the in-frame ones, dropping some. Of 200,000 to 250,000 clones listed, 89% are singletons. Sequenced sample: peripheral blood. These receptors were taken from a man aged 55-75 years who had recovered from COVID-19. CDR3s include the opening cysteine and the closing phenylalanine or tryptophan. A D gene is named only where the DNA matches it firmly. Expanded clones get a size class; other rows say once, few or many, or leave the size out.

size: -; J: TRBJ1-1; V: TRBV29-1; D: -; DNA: TGCAGCGTTGTATCTGGCGGGAGCACCACTGAAGCTTTCTTT; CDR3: CSVVSGGSTTEAFF
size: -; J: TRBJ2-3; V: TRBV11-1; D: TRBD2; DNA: TGTGCCAGCAGCAGAGGGAGGGTCGGTACAGATACGCAGTATTTT; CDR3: CASSRGRVGTDTQYF
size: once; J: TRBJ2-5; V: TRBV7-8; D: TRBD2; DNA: TGTGCCAGCAGCCCCCCACGGTGGGAGGGGACCCAGTACTTC; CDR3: CASSPPRWEGTQYF
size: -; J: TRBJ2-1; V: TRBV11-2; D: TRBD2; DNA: TGTGCCAGCAGCTTGAGGCGGGAGTATGAGCAGTTCTTC; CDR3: CASSLRREYEQFF
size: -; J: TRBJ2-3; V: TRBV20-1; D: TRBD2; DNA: TGCAGTGCTAGTACTAGCGGGGTGGAGACGCAGTATTTT; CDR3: CSASTSGVETQYF
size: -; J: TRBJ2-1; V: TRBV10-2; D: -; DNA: TGCGCCAGCAGTGAGAGGCTAGCCATCTACAATGAGCAGTTCTTC; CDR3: CASSERLAIYNEQFF
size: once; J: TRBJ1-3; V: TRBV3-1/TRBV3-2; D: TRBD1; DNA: TGTGCCAGCATGCCGGACAGGGCGGCTGGAAACACCATATATTTT; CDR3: CASMPDRAAGNTIYF
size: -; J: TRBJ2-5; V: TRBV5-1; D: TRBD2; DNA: TGCGCCAGCAGCTTGATGGGCGGGGGACACCAAGAGACCCAGTACTTC; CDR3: CASSLMGGGHQETQYF
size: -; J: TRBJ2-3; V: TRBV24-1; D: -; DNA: TGTGCCACCAGTGACTACACAGGGATAAGCACAGATACGCAGTATTTT; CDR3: CATSDYTGISTDTQYF
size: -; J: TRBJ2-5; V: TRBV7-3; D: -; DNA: TGTGCCAGCAGCCGAACAGGAATCCAAGAGACCCAGTACTTC; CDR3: CASSRTGIQETQYF
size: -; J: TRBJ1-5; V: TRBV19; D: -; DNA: TGTGCCAGTACCACCATTGGGGGGGGCGGGACGACAAGACAGCCCCAGCATTTT; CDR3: CASTTIGGGGTTRQPQHF
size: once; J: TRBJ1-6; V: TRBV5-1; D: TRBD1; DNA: TGCGCCAGCAGCTCACGGACAGGGGGCCCGAGCTCCTATAATTCACCCCTCCACTTT; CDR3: CASSSRTGGPSSYNSPLHF
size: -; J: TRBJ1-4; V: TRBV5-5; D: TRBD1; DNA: TGTGCCAGCAGCTTGTCAGGGGGCGCGACGAGGAATGAAAAACTGTTTTTT; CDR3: CASSLSGGATRNEKLFF
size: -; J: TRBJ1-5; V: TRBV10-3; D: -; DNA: TGTGCCATCAGCTTCGGAGGTAGCAATCAGCCCCAGCATTTT; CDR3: CAISFGGSNQPQHF
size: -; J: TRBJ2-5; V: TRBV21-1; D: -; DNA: TGTGCCAGCAGCCCCCCAGGGCAGGTTCAAGAGACCCAGTACTTC; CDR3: CASSPPGQVQETQYF
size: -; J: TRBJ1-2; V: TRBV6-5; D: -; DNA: TGTGCCAGCAGTTCCAATAACTATGGCTACACCTTC; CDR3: CASSSNNYGYTF
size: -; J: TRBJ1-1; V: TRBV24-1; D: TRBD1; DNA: TGTGCCACCAGTGATCCCAGACAGGGGGGTGAAGCTTTCTTT; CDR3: CATSDPRQGGEAFF
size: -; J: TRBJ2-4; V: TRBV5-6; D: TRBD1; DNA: TGTGCCAGCAGCTTGGCGGGACAGGGGTTGGGGAAAAACATTCAGTACTTC; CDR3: CASSLAGQGLGKNIQYF
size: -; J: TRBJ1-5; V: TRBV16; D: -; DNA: TGTGCCAGCAGCCGATCTGGCAGGGGAGGGGGAGGCAATCAGCCCCAGCATTTT; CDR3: CASSRSGRGGGGNQPQHF
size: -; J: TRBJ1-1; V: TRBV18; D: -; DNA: TGTGCCAGCTCACCAGGGGGGGTCGAGAACACTGAAGCTTTCTTT; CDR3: CASSPGGVENTEAFF
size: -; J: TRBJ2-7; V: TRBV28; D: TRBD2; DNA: TGTGCCACCCGGATGACCGGGGGGAGTTACGAGCAGTACTTC; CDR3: CATRMTGGSYEQYF
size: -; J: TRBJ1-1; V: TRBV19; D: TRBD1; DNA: TGTGCCACACAGGGACAGCTGAACACTGAAGCTTTCTTT; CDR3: CATQGQLNTEAFF
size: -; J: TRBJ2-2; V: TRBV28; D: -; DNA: TGTGCCAGCAGTCGGACCTTGGGGAGTGCCGGGGAGCTGTTTTTT; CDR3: CASSRTLGSAGELFF
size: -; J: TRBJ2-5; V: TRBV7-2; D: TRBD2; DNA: TGTGCCAGCAGCGTACGGGGGGGAGAGACCCAGTACTTC; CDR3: CASSVRGGETQYF
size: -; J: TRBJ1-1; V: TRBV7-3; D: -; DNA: TGTGCCAGCAGCCGTTCACAGGGATCCACTGAAGCTTTCTTT; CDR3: CASSRSQGSTEAFF
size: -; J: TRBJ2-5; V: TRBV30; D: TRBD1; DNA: TGTGCCTGGAGTGCGGGACAGGGAATGGAAGAGACCCAGTACTTC; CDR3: CAWSAGQGMEETQYF
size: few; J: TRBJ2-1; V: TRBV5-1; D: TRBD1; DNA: TGCGCCAGCAGCTTGGGACAGGGGGTAAGTGAGCAGTTCTTC; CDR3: CASSLGQGVSEQFF
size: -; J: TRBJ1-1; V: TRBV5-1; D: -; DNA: TGCGCCAGCACCTCCCTCGGGGGACTGAACACTGAAGCTTTCTTT; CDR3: CASTSLGGLNTEAFF
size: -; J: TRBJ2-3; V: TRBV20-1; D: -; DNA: TGCAGTGCCCTGCAGGATACGCAGTATTTT; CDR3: CSALQDTQYF
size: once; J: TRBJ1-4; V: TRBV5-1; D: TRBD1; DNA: TGCGCCAGCCGGACAGGGGGAAATGAAAAACTGTTTTTT; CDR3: CASRTGGNEKLFF
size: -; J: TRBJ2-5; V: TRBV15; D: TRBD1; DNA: TGTGCCACCAGCAGAGAGGTCCGAGGGGGCGTCCCCTACTTC; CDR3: CATSREVRGGVPYF
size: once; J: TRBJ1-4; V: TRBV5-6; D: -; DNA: TGTGCCAGCAGCTTTAGGTCAACCTCGCTAGATGAAAAACTGTTTTTT; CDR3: CASSFRSTSLDEKLFF
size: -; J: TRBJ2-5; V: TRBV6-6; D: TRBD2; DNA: TGTGCCAGCAGTTCAGGACTAGCGGGGCAAGAGACCCAGTACTTC; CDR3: CASSSGLAGQETQYF
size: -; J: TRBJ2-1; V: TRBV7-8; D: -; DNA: TGTGCCAGCAGCTTAGTCGCTAGCCTTGGTTCCCGCAAAGAGGATGAGCAGTTCTTC; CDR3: CASSLVASLGSRKEDEQFF
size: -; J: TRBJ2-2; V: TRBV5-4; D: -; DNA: TGTGCCAGCAGCTTCGGGACTCCAGCCACCGGGGAGCTGTTTTTT; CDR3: CASSFGTPATGELFF
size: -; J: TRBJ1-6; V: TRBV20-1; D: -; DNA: TGCAGTGCTAGTACGGGGGAAGGGAATTCACCCCTCCACTTT; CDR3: CSASTGEGNSPLHF
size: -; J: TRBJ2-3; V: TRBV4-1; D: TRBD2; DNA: TGCGCCAGCAGCCAACGGGGGGGGACTAGCACAGATACGCAGTATTTT; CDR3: CASSQRGGTSTDTQYF
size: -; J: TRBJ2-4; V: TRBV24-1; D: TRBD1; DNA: TGTGCCACCAGTGATCGGGCAGGGGGCCCCAAAAACATTCAGTACTTC; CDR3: CATSDRAGGPKNIQYF
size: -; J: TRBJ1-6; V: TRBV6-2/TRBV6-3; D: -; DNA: TGTGCCAGCAGCTCGGGAGAAGCGCATTCACCCCTCCACTTT; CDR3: CASSSGEAHSPLHF
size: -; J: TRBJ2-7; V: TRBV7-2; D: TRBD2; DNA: TGTGCCAGCAGCTTAGCGCGGGAGGGCCGCGAGCAGTACTTC; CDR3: CASSLAREGREQYF
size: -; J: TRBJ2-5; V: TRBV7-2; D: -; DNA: TGTGCCAGCAGCCCCCCCGGCGGGGGCCGAGAGACCCAGTACTTC; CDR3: CASSPPGGGRETQYF